This T cell receptor beta chain was recorded in a study of blood T cell repertoires in COVID-19. Study-wide context: Nucleic acid was either cDNA or gDNA, and it came from T cells, B-cell-depleted T cells, or PBMCs.

The authors' processing: Estimation of nucleated cell counts relied on the amplification of reference gene primers. Generated by immunoSEQ multiplex PCR, the TCRdb table keeps only in-frame clones and is missing some. D and trimming were read from the DNA, whereas the V and J calls and clone size are those reported in that table. The sample lists some 260,000 clones, 75% to 90% occurring once. Germline trimming cut 6 bases from V and 0 bases from J; bases unmatched to any gene: 3. The CDR3 runs to 14 residues. Per the germline V gene, CDR1 is MNHEY and CDR2 is SMNVEV (reference sequence). Participants came from fewer than 25 US areas, aged about 18 to 89 years. Participants had their cohort set by participant-reported clinical history.

This TCR was recovered from a woman in her 30s with acute COVID-19. Source material: PBMCs or T cells enriched from blood (not recorded which). The chain carries TRBV27 and TRBJ2-3; 7 bases match TRBD1. This chain's CDR3 is CASRPGQSTDTQYF. The CDR3 DNA reads TGTGCCAGCAGACCGGGACAGAGCACAGATACGCAGTATTTT.